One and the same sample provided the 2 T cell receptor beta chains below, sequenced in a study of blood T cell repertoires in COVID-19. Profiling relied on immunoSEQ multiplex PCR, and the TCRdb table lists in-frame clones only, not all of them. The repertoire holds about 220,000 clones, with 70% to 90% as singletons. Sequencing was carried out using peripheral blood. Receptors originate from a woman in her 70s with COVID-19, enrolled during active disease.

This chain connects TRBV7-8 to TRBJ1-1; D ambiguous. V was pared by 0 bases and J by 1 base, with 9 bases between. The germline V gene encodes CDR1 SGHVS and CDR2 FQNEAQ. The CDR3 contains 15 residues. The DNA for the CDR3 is TGTGCCAGCAGCTTAGCGTTGGCGGGGAACACTGAAGCTTTCTTT. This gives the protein CASSLALAGNTEAFF.

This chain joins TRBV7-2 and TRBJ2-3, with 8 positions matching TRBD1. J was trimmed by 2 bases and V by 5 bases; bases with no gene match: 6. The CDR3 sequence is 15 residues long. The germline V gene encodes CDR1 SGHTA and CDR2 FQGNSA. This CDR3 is CASSEDRVNTDTQYF. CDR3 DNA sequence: TGTGCCAGCAGCGAGGACAGGGTAAACACAGATACGCAGTATTTT.